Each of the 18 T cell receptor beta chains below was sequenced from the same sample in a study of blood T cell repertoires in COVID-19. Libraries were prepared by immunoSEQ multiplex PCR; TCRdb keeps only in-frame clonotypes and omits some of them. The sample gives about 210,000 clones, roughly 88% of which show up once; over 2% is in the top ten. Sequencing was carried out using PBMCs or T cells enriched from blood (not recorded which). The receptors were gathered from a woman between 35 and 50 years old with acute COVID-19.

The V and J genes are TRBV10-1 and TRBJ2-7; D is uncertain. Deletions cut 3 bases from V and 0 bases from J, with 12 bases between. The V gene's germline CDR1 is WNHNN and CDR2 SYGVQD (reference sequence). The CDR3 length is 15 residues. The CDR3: CASSEQRPSSYEQYV. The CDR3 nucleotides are TGCGCCAGCAGTGAACAGAGACCGAGCTCCTACGAGCAGTACGTC.

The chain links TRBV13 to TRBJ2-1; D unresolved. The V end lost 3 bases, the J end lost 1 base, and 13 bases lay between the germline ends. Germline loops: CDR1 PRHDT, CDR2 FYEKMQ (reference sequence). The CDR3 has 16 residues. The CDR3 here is CASSFTPQTSYNEQFF. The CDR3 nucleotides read TGTGCCAGCAGCTTTACCCCACAGACGTCCTACAATGAGCAGTTCTTC.

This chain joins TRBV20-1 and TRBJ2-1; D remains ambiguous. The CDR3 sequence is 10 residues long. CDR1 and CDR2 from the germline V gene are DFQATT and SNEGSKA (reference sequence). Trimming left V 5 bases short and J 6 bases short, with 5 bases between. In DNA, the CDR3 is TGCAGTGCTGAAGCCAATGAGCAGTTCTTC. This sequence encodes CSAEANEQFF.

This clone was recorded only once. As DNA, the CDR3 is TGTGCCAGCAGTAAACCGGGACAGGGGAACGAGCAGTACTTC. It specifies CASSKPGQGNEQYF. The V call is TRBV6-5, the J call TRBJ2-7; 10 bases match TRBD1. The CDR3 contains 14 residues. The germline V gene has CDR1 MNHEY and CDR2 SVGAGI. V gave up 5 bases and J gave up 5 bases; unmatched junction bases: 6.

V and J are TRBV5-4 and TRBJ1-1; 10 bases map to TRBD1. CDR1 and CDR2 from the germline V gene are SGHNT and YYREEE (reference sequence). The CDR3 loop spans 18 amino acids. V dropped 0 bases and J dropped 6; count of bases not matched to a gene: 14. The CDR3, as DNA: TGTGCCAGCAGCTTGGGAGGAGGTGACAGGGGGCTAATGGCTGAAGCTTTCTTT. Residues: CASSLGGGDRGLMAEAFF.

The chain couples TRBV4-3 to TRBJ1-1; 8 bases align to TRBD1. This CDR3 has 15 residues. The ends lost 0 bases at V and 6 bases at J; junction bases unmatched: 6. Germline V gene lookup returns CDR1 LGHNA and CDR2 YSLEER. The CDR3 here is CASSQEISDRAEAFF. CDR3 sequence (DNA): TGCGCCAGCAGCCAAGAGATTTCGGACAGGGCTGAAGCTTTCTTT.

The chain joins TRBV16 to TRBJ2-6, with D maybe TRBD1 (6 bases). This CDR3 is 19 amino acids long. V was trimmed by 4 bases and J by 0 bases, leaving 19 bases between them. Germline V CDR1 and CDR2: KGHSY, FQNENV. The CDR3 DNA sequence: TGTGCCAGCAGCCCCCGGACAGCCGGTTCCAACTCTGGGGCCAACGTCCTGACTTTC. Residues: CASSPRTAGSNSGANVLTF.

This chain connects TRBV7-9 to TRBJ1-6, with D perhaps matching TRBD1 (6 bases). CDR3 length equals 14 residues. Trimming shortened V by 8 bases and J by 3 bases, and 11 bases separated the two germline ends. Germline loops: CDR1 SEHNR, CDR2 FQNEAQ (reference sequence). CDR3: CASGGLDYNSPLHF. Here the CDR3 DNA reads TGTGCCAGCGGGGGCCTTGACTATAATTCACCCCTCCACTTT.

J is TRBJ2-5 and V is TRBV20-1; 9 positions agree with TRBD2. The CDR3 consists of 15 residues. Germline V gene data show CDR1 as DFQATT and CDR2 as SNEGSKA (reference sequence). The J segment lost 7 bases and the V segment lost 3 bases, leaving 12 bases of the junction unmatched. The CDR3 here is CSASDRAGGLGTQYF. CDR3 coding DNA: TGCAGTGCTAGTGATCGAGCGGGGGGCCTGGGGACCCAGTACTTC.

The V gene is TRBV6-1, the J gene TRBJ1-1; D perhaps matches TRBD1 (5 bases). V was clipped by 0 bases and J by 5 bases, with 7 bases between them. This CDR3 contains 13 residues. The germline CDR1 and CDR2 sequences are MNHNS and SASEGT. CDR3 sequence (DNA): TGTGCCAGCAGTGAAGCGGGGCCGACTGAAGCTTTCTTT. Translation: CASSEAGPTEAFF.

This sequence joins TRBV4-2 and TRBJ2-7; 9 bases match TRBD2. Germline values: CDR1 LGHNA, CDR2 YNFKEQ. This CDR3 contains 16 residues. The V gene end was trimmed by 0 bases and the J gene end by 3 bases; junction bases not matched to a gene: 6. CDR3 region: CASSQERAGGHYEQYF. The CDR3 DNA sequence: TGTGCCAGCAGCCAAGAACGAGCGGGGGGCCACTACGAGCAGTACTTC.

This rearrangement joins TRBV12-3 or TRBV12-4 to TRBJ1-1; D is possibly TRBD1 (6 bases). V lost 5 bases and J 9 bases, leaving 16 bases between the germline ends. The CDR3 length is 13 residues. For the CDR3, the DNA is TGTGCCAGCAGTGACCCGGGAAGGGGGAAAGCTTTCTTT. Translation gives CASSDPGRGKAFF.

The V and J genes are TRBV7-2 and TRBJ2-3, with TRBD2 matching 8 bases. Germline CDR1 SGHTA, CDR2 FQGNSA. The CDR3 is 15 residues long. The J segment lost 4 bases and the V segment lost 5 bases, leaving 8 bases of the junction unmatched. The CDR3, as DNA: TGTGCCAGCAGCCCGAGCGGGAGTCAAGCAGATACGCAGTATTTT. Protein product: CASSPSGSQADTQYF.

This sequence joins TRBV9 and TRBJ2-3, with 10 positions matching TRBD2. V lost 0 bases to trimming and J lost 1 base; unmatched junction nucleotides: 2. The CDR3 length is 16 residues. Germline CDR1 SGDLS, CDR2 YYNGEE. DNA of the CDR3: TGTGCCAGCAGCGTAGATCTAGCGGGGGGCACAGATACGCAGTATTTT. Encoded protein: CASSVDLAGGTDTQYF.

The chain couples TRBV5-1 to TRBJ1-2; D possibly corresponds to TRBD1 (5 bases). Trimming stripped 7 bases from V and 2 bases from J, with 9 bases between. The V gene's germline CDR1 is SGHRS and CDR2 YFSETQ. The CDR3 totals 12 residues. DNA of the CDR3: TGCGCCAGCGCGGGGGACAACTATGGCTACACCTTC. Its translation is CASAGDNYGYTF.

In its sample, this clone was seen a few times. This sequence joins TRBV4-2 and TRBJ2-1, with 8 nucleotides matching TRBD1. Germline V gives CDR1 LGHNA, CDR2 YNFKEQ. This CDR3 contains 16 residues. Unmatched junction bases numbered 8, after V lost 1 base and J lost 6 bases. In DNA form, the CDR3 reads TGTGCCAGCAGCCAAGTCGGACAGGGCGTCGGCAATGAGCAGTTCTTC. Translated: CASSQVGQGVGNEQFF.

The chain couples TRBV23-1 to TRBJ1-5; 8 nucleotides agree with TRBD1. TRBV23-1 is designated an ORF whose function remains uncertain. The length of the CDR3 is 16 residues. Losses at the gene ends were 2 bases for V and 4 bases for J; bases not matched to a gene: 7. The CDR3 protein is CASSQGQGAANQPQHF. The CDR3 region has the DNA TGCGCCAGCAGTCAAGGGCAGGGGGCGGCAAATCAGCCCCAGCATTTT.

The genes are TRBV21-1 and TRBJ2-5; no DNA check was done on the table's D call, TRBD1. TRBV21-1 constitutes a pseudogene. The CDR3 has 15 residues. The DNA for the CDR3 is TGTGCCAGCAGCCGTCGGGACAGTTCTCAAGAGACCCAGTACTTC. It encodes CASSRRDSSQETQYF.